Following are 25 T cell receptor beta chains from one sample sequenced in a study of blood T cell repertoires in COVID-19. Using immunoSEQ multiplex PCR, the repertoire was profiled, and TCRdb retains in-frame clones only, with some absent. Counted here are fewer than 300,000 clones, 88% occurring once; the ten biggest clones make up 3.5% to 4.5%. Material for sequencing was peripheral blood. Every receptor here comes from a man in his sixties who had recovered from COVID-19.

DNA for the CDR3: TGTGCCAGCAGTCGGGACACCGGGGAGCTGTTTTTT. Translated, it gives CASSRDTGELFF. The rearrangement uses TRBV2 and TRBJ2-2, with unresolved D. The CDR3 extends over 12 amino acids. Germline V CDR1 and CDR2: SNHLY, FYNNEI. Trimming pared 5 bases from V and 3 bases from J, leaving 4 bases between.

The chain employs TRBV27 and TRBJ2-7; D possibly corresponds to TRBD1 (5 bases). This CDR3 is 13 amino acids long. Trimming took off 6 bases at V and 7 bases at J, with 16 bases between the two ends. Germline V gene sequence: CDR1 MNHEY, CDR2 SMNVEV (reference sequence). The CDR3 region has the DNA TGTGCCAGCAGCCCAGGGCTAGTGAAGGAGCAGTACTTC. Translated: CASSPGLVKEQYF.

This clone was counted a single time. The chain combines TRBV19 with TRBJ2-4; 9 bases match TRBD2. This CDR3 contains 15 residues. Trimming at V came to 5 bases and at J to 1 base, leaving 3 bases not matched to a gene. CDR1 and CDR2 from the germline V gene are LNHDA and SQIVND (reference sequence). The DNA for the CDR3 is TGTGCCAGTAGTTGGCGGGGGGGCGCCAAAAACATTCAGTACTTC. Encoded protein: CASSWRGGAKNIQYF.

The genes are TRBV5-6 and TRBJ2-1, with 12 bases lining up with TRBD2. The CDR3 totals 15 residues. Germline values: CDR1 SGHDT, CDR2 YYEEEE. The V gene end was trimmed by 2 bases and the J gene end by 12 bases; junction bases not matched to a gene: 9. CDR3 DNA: TGTGCCAGCAGCTTAGGCTTTATGACTAGCGGGGGGCAGTTCTTC. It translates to CASSLGFMTSGGQFF.

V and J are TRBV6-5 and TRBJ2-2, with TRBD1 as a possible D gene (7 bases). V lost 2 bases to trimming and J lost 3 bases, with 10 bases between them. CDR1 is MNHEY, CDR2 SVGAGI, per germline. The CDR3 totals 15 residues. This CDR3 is CASSYARGDTGELFF. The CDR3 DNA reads TGTGCCAGCAGTTACGCCAGGGGGGACACCGGGGAGCTGTTTTTT.

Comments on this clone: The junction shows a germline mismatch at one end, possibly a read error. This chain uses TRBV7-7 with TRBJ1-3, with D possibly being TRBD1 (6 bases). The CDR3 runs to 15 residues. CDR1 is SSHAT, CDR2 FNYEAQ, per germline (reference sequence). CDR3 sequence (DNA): TGTGCTAGCAGCTTACTCAGGGGCTCTGGAAACACCATATATTTT. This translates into CASSLLRGSGNTIYF.

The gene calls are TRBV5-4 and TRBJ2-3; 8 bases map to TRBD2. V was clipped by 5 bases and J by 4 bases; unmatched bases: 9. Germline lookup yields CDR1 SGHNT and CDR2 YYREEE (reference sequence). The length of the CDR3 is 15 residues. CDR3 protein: CASSPRGGLADTQYF. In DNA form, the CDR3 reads TGTGCCAGCAGTCCCCGGGGGGGCCTGGCAGATACGCAGTATTTT.

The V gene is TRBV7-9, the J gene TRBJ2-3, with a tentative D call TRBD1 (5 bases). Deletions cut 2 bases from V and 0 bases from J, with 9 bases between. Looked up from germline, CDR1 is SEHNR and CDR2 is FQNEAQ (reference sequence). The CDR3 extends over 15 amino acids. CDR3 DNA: TGTGCCAGCAGCTTACTGCCAGGGAGCACAGATACGCAGTATTTT. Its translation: CASSLLPGSTDTQYF.

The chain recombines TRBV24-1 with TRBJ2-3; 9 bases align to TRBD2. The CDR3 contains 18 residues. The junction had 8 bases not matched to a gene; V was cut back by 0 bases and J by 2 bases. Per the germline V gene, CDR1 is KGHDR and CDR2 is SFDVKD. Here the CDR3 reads CATSDLQSAGGHTDTQYF. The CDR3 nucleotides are TGTGCCACCAGTGATTTGCAAAGTGCGGGGGGGCACACAGATACGCAGTATTTT.

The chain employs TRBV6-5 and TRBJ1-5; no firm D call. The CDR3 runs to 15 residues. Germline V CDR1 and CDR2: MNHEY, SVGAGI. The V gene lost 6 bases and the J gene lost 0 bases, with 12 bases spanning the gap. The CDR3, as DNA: TGTGCCAGCAGAATACAGAATTATAGCAATCAGCCCCAGCATTTT. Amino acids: CASRIQNYSNQPQHF.

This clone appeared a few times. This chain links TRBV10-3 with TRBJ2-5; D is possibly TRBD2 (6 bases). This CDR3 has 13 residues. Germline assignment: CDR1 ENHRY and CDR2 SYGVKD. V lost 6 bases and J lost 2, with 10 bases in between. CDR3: CAIRLALQETQYF. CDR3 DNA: TGTGCCATCAGACTAGCTTTACAAGAGACCCAGTACTTC.

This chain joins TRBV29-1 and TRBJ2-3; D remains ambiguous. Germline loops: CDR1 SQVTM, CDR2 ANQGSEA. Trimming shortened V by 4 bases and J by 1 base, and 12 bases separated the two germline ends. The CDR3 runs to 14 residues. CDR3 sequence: CSVGSSAGTDTQYF. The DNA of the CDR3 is TGCAGCGTTGGGTCCTCCGCGGGCACAGATACGCAGTATTTT.

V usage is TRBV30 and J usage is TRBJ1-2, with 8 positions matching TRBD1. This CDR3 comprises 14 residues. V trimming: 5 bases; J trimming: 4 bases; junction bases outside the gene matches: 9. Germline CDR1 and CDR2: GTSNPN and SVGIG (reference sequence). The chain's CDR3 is CAWDRDRNIYGYTF. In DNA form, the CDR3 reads TGTGCCTGGGACCGGGACAGGAACATCTATGGCTACACCTTC.

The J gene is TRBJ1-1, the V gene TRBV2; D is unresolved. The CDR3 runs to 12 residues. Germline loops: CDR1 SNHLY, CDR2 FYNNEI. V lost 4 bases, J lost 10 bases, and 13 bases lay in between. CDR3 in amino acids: CASSGFRAIAFF. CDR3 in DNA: TGTGCCAGCAGTGGGTTCCGAGCGATAGCTTTCTTT.

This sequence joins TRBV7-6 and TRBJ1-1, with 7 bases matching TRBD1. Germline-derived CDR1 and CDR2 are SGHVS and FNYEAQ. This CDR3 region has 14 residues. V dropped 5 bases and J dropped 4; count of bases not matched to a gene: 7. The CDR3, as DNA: TGTGCCAGCAGCCAATTACAGGGGTTCACTGAAGCTTTCTTT. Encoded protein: CASSQLQGFTEAFF.

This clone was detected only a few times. The CDR3 reads CASSRDMGYGYTF. CDR3 nucleotides: TGTGCCAGCAGCCGGGACATGGGCTATGGCTACACCTTC. This rearrangement joins TRBV7-6 to TRBJ1-2; TRBD1 is a possible D gene (6 bases). The CDR3 totals 13 residues. Germline V gene data show CDR1 as SGHVS and CDR2 as FNYEAQ. Deletions cut 5 bases from V and 4 bases from J, with 11 bases between.

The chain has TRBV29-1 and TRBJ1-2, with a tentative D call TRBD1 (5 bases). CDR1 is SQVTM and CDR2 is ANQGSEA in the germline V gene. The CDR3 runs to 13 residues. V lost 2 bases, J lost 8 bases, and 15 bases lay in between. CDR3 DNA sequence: TGCAGCGTTGAAAGTTCGGGGGTCTTAGGCTACACCTTC. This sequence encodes CSVESSGVLGYTF.

The CDR3 DNA is TGTGCCAGCAGCGGGACAGGGGGCTGTCAGCCCCAGCATTTT. It specifies CASSGTGGCQPQHF. The V call is TRBV9, the J call TRBJ1-5, with 11 bases matching TRBD1. Germline assignment: CDR1 SGDLS and CDR2 YYNGEE. After removal of 3 bases from V and 6 bases from J, the junction contained 2 bases not matched to a gene. This CDR3 has 14 amino acids.

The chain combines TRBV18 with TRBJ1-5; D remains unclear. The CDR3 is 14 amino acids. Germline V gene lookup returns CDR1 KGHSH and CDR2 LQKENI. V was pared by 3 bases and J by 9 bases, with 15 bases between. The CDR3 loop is CASSPRADLGPQHF. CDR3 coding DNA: TGTGCCAGCTCACCGAGGGCAGACCTAGGGCCCCAGCATTTT.

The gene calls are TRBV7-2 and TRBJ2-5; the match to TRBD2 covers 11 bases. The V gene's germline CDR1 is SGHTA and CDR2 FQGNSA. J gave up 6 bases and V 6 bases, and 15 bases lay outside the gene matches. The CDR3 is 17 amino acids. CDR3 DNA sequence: TGTGCCAGCAGTCCTCCTAGCGGGGGGCCTAAATGGAAGACCCAGTACTTC. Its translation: CASSPPSGGPKWKTQYF.

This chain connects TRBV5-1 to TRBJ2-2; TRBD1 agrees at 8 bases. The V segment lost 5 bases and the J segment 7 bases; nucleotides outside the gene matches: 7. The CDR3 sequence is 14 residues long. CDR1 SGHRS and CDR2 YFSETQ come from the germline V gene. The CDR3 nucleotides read TGCGCCAGCAGATCAGGGGGCGCCGGCGGGGAGCTGTTTTTT. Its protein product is CASRSGGAGGELFF.

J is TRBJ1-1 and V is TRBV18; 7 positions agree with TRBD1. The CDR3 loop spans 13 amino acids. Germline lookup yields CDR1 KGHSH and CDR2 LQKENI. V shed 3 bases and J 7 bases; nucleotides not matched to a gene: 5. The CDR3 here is CASSPTGDNEAFF. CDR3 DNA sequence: TGTGCCAGCTCACCCACAGGGGATAATGAAGCTTTCTTT.

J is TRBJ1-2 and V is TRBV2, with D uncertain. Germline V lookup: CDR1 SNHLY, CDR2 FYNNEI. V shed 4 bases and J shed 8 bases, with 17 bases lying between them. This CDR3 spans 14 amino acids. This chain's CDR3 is CASSGNSPLSGYTF. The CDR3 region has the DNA TGTGCCAGCAGTGGTAACTCGCCGTTGTCCGGCTACACCTTC.

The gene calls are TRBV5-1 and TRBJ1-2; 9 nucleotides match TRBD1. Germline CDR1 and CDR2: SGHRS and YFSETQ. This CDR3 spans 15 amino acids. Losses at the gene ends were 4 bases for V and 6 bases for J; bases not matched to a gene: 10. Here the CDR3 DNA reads TGCGCCAGCAGCCAATGGGACAGGGAGTCGGATGGCTACACCTTC. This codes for CASSQWDRESDGYTF. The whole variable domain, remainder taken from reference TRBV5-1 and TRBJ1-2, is KAGVTQTPRYLIKTRGQQVTLSCSPISGHRSVSWYQQTPGQGLQFLFEYFSETQRNKGNFPGRFSGRQFSNSRSEMNVSTLELGDSALYLCASSQWDRESDGYTFGSGTRLTVV.

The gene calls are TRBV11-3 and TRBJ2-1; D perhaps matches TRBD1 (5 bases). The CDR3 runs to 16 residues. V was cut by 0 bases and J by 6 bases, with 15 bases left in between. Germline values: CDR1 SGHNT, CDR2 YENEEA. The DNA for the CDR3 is TGTGCCAGCAGCTTAGATAGTACAGGATGGGGCAATGAGCAGTTCTTC. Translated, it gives CASSLDSTGWGNEQFF.